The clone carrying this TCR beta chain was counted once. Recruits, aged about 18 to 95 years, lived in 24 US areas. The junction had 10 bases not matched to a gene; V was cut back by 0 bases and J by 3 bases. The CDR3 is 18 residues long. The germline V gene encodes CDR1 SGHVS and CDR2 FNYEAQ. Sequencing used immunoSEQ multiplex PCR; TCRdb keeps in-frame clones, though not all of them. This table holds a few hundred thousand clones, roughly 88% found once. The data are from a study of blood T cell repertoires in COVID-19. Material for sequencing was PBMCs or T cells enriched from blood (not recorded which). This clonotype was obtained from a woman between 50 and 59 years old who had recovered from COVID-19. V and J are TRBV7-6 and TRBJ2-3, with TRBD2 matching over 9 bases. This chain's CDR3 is CASSLAAGGLVATDTQYF. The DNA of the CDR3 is TGTGCCAGCAGCTTAGCCGCGGGAGGGCTCGTAGCGACAGATACGCAGTATTTT. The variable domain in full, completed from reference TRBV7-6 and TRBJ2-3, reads GAGVSQSPRYKVTKRGQDVALRCDPISGHVSLYWYRQALGQGPEFLTYFNYEAQQDKSGLPNDRFSAERPEGSISTLTIQRTEQRDSAMYRCASSLAAGGLVATDTQYFGPGTRLTVL.